The text below deals with one T cell receptor beta chain. Its antigen is currently not known. A read error may explain this, as a much larger clone is one base away. The sample carries other DNA sequences with the same CDR3. Libraries were prepared through the immunoSEQ multiplex PCR assay. To provide template for TCR sequencing, every sample had RNA extracted and reverse transcribed into cDNA. First-strand cDNA was synthesized using SuperScript III with a 2:1 mix of oligo-dT and random hexamers. A synthetic immune receptor repertoire was used to gauge amplification bias, and whatever bias remained was removed computationally. As for the original processing: After raw reads were preprocessed to remove errors, the CDR3 was defined following IMGT conventions as running from the conserved cysteine to phenylalanine. Clonality was computed as 1 minus the Shannon entropy, with the entropy normalized by log2 of the number of productive unique TCRs. Whether scalp clones were CD4 or CD8 was inferred by matching scalp TCRbeta sequences against CD4 and CD8 repertoires sorted from blood. What TCRdb holds here is the immuneACCESS table cut down to in-frame rearrangements. Part of the clones is not present; checked against another copy, under half of the missing clones reflect an unresolved V gene, and the others are unexplained. The V and J calls and the clone size are those of that table, but D and trimming were determined from the DNA. This sample gives some 240,000 clones in total; about 57% of them show up just once. 1.6% of the sample rests with the top ten.

The data are from a study of CD8+ T cells in alopecia areata (dated by TCRdb to 2016 to 2019). About the investigation overall: The treated patients took part in an open-label pilot trial in which moderate-to-severe alopecia areata was treated with oral tofacitinib at 5 to 10 mg twice daily. Patients received tofacitinib for 6 to 18 months and were then followed off drug for 6 months to check for delayed response and recurrence. The SALT score, which quantifies the percentage of affected scalp surface area, was used to measure disease severity in treated patients. Scalp clonality was compared across normal scalp (n=4), patchy alopecia areata scalp (n=8), and alopecia totalis/universalis scalp (n=8). Scalp tissue and sorted CD4+ and CD8+ peripheral blood T cells from patchy and totalis/universalis alopecia areata patients and from healthy controls were covered by human TCRbeta sequencing. TCRbeta CDR3 regions were amplified by immunoSEQ multiplex PCR with 35 Vbeta forward and 13 Jbeta reverse primers. Biopsies were taken from tofacitinib-treated patients at baseline and again at 4 and 24 weeks into treatment, and several of those patients also had a later scalp biopsy. To study T cell clonal expansion in alopecia areata, the researchers applied high-throughput TCRbeta sequencing to both the C3H/HeJ mouse model and human patients. RNA was extracted with the PAXgene miRNA kit for fixed scalp, the miRNeasy kit for PBMCs, and the RNeasy kit for mouse skin.

The sample's time point label is to be understood as: about four weeks on oral tofacitinib. The treatment or condition label for this specimen denotes: oral pan-JAK inhibitor, 5-10 mg twice daily. From alopecia areata patients, peripheral blood was collected along with lesional scalp punch biopsies. After PBMCs were isolated by density centrifugation and stained for CD3, CD4 and CD8, a FACSAria was used to sort CD4+ and CD8+ T cells. General conclusions and limits of the study: Shared TCR sequences between patients were less evident than in mice, which may be partly attributable to HLA diversity in the patient population. With tofacitinib, both scalp clonality and the number of expanded CD8+ clones among the top 100 scalp clones went down significantly. Because the treated cohort was small and had only one nonresponder, larger studies are needed to examine links between baseline CD8+ expansion and response. Many expanded lesional clones were found to persist in scalp and blood during tofacitinib treatment, and relapse after treatment cessation may be partly explained by this persistence. Scalp TCR repertoire analysis is complicated because resident alphabeta T cells in normal human skin are also sequenced, whereas mouse skin is dominated by gammadelta T cells. Compared with normal scalp, lesional scalp had higher clonality and more expanded CD8+ clones, particularly in alopecia totalis/universalis, a pattern that suggests antigenic drive.

CDR1 is given as SGHTA and CDR2 as FQGNSA, both from the germline V gene. CDR3 length: 12 amino acids, cysteine to phenylalanine. Solely the CDR3 DNA is kept, with 36 bases framed from the first base. Relative to germline, V is 1 base shorter and J is 5 bases shorter, with 4 bases between their ends. The receptor chain draws on TRBV7-2 and TRBJ2-3; the D gene lacks a confident call. The receptor comes from a human donor with alopecia areata. The input for sequencing was CD4+ T cells sorted from blood, taken at week 4, from a patient treated with tofacitinib. The DNA sequence reads TGTGCCAGCAGCTTAGACAGAGATACGCAGTATTTT. Its protein is CASSLDRDTQYF.